This T cell receptor beta chain was identified during a study of CD8+ T cells in alopecia areata. RNA extraction was followed by reverse transcription into cDNA, which acted as the sequencing template. Profiling relied on immunoSEQ multiplex PCR, and the TCRdb table lists in-frame clones only, not all of them. The data list 200,000 to 300,000 clones, none observed once; approximately 1.2% falls to the top ten. V was clipped by 4 bases and J by 2 bases, with 7 bases between them. Looked up from germline, CDR1 is FNHDT and CDR2 is SITEND (reference sequence). The CDR3 runs 13 residues. Researchers sorted pooled cutaneous lymph node cells on the basis of CD4, CD8alpha, NKG2D, NKG2ACE and other markers. This clone has more than one count but fewer than ten. The genes are named according to mouse. The CDR3 extends 4 residues past the end of the read, so its final part is completed from the germline J gene.

Sample: CD4+ T cells sorted from a lymph node. This TCR came from a C3H/HeJ mouse with alopecia areata. The MHC haplotype of the strain is H2-k. V gene TRBV19 combines with J gene TRBJ2-1, with a tentative D call TRBD1 (5 bases). Incomplete CDR3 DNA: TGTGCCAGCAGTCCAGGGCACTATGCT. Its translation: CASSPGHYA. From start to end, the CDR3 is CASSPGHYAEQFF.